A single sample is the source of the 28 T cell receptor beta chains below, sequenced in a study of blood T cell repertoires in COVID-19. Clones were sequenced by immunoSEQ multiplex PCR, and TCRdb holds only the in-frame ones, with some missing. The table lists 35,000 to 50,000 clones, roughly 87% of them singletons, with around 9.6% in the top ten. Input material: peripheral blood. The receptors come from a woman of 80 years or more with active COVID-19.

This clone was counted between two and nine times. This sequence joins TRBV3-1 (or the pseudogene TRBV3-2) and TRBJ1-1; tentatively, D is TRBD1 (5 bases). Germline CDR1 is LGHDT and CDR2 is YNNKEL (reference sequence). Trimming cost V 1 base and J 8 bases, with 11 bases left between them. This CDR3 contains 13 residues. The CDR3 DNA is TGTGCCAGCAGCCAAGGGGGCGTGGGCGAAGCTTTCTTT. It encodes CASSQGGVGEAFF.

CDR3: CASSSQTGGTDTQYF. Here the CDR3 DNA reads TGTGCCAGTAGTTCCCAGACAGGGGGCACAGATACGCAGTATTTT. The chain has TRBV19 and TRBJ2-3; 8 nucleotides match TRBD1. The CDR3 has 15 residues. V was pared by 5 bases and J by 1 base, with 5 bases of the junction left unmatched. Germline V CDR1 and CDR2: LNHDA, SQIVND (reference sequence). The complete variable domain, with remaining parts taken from reference TRBV19 and TRBJ2-3, reads DGGITQSPKYLFRKEGQNVTLSCEQNLNHDAMYWYRQDPGQGLRLIYYSQIVNDFQKGDIAEGYSVSREKKESFPLTVTSAQKNPTAFYLCASSSQTGGTDTQYFGPGTRLTVL.

V gene TRBV28 combines with J gene TRBJ1-1; no definite D call. This CDR3 is built from 12 residues. V was pared by 3 bases and J by 7 bases, with 9 bases between. CDR1 is MDHEN, CDR2 SYDVKM, per germline. The CDR3 spells CASSFRYREAFF. The CDR3 DNA reads as TGTGCCAGCAGTTTCAGGTACCGTGAAGCTTTCTTT.

The chain joins TRBV11-2 to TRBJ1-1; D call uncertain. Germline loops: CDR1 SGHAT, CDR2 FQNNGV. CDR3 length equals 13 residues. Trimming pared 2 bases from V and 1 base from J, leaving 5 bases between. CDR3 nucleotides: TGTGCCAGCAGCTTAAAGAGGAACACTGAAGCTTTCTTT. This gives the protein CASSLKRNTEAFF.

This rearrangement joins TRBV28 to TRBJ2-7; D is perhaps TRBD2 (6 bases). Trimming took off 1 base at V and 3 bases at J, with 13 bases between the two ends. The CDR3 loop spans 15 amino acids. Germline CDR1 and CDR2: MDHEN and SYDVKM. This CDR3 reads CASSLSPGSHYEQYF. CDR3 bases: TGTGCCAGCAGTTTATCACCCGGGAGCCACTACGAGCAGTACTTC. The entire variable domain, with the rest obtained from reference TRBV28 and TRBJ2-7, is as follows: DVKVTQSSRYLVKRTGEKVFLECVQDMDHENMFWYRQDPGLGLRLIYFSYDVKMKEKGDIPEGYSVSREKKERFSLILESASTNQTSMYLCASSLSPGSHYEQYFGPGTRLTVT.

A few counts support this clone. The chain combines TRBV15 with TRBJ1-4, with D maybe TRBD1 (5 bases). Looked up from germline, CDR1 is LNHNV and CDR2 is YYDKDF (reference sequence). The V and J ends lost 1 base and 8 bases respectively, with 11 bases between them. The CDR3 spans 14 residues. CDR3 bases: TGTGCCACCAGCAGAGGGGGGGGGATAGAAAAACTGTTTTTT. The encoded protein is CATSRGGGIEKLFF.

This rearrangement joins TRBV15 to TRBJ2-1; possibly TRBD2 for D (5 bases). The CDR3 is 12 residues long. Trimming took 4 bases from V and 10 from J, leaving 11 bases between them. The germline V gene has CDR1 LNHNV and CDR2 YYDKDF (reference sequence). The DNA for the CDR3 is TGTGCCACCAGCACGGGTCCGGGGGAGCAGTTCTTC. Translating gives CATSTGPGEQFF.

The J gene is TRBJ2-3, the V gene TRBV4-3; D call uncertain. The germline gives CDR1 LGHNA, CDR2 YSLEER. The CDR3 loop spans 14 amino acids. The germline V and J ends were trimmed by 0 bases and 5 bases, with 9 bases remaining between them. DNA of the CDR3: TGCGCCAGCAGCCAAGATGCCGGTGGAGATACGCAGTATTTT. It translates to CASSQDAGGDTQYF.

The chain employs TRBV5-6 and TRBJ1-5; D unresolved. Deletions cut 1 base from V and 5 bases from J, with 13 bases between. Germline V gene data show CDR1 as SGHDT and CDR2 as YYEEEE. The CDR3 covers 15 residues. The CDR3 sequence is CASSLRGSSYQPQHF. The CDR3 DNA sequence: TGTGCCAGCAGCTTGCGGGGATCCAGCTATCAGCCCCAGCATTTT. The complete variable domain, with remaining parts taken from reference TRBV5-6 and TRBJ1-5, reads DAGVTQSPTHLIKTRGQQVTLRCSPKSGHDTVSWYQQALGQGPQFIFQYYEEEERQRGNFPDRFSGHQFPNYSSELNVNALLLGDSALYLCASSLRGSSYQPQHFGDGTRLSIL.

This chain links TRBV3-1 (or the pseudogene TRBV3-2) with TRBJ2-5, with unresolved D. Germline V gene sequence: CDR1 LGHDT, CDR2 YNNKEL (reference sequence). This CDR3 has 12 residues. Trimming took off 1 base at V and 5 bases at J, with 5 bases between the two ends. In DNA form, the CDR3 reads TGTGCCAGCAGCCAAGGAGGTGAGACCCAGTACTTC. Its translation: CASSQGGETQYF.

The chain links TRBV7-2 to TRBJ2-6; D might be TRBD2 (6 bases). Trimming took 0 bases from V and 0 from J, leaving 6 bases between them. CDR1 is SGHTA, CDR2 FQGNSA, per germline. This CDR3 has 16 amino acids. CDR3 coding DNA: TGTGCCAGCAGCTTAGCCGGGGGCTCTGGGGCCAACGTCCTGACTTTC. As protein: CASSLAGGSGANVLTF.

CDR3 sequence: CASSLRRGAGTSPETQYF. CDR3 in DNA: TGTGCCAGCAGCCTTCGCAGGGGAGCGGGGACCTCCCCAGAGACCCAGTACTTC. The chain uses TRBV3-1 (or the pseudogene TRBV3-2) and TRBJ2-5; perhaps TRBD2 as D (7 bases). CDR3 size: 18 residues. From germline, CDR1 is LGHDT and CDR2 YNNKEL (reference sequence). V shed 4 bases and J shed 4 bases, with 25 bases lying between them.

The chain's CDR3 is CASSPRSGWIEKLFF. The CDR3, as DNA: TGTGCCAGCAGCCCCCGGTCAGGATGGATTGAAAAACTGTTTTTT. The chain uses TRBV11-2 and TRBJ1-4; D gene ambiguous. Trimming left V 5 bases short and J 7 bases short, with 17 bases between. The CDR3 has 15 residues. Germline V CDR1 and CDR2: SGHAT, FQNNGV.

This rearrangement joins TRBV5-1 to TRBJ2-2; D is possibly TRBD2 (5 bases). V lost 2 bases and J 1 base, leaving 9 bases between the germline ends. CDR1 and CDR2 from the germline V gene are SGHRS and YFSETQ. The CDR3 extends over 15 amino acids. CDR3 residues: CASSFLAGNTGELFF. The CDR3 DNA sequence: TGCGCCAGCAGCTTCCTAGCAGGGAACACCGGGGAGCTGTTTTTT.

The chain couples TRBV11-2 to TRBJ2-3; TRBD2 aligns across 8 bases. The ends lost 4 bases at V and 0 bases at J; junction bases unmatched: 6. Germline CDR1 and CDR2: SGHAT and FQNNGV. This CDR3 contains 16 residues. DNA for the CDR3: TGTGCCAGCAGCTCCCTCGGGGGGGGGAGCACAGATACGCAGTATTTT. Protein sequence: CASSSLGGGSTDTQYF.

The V and J genes are TRBV12-5 and TRBJ1-3; D unclear. With 4 bases removed from V and 4 bases from J, the gap between germline ends came to 11 bases. There are 14 residues in the CDR3. CDR1 and CDR2 from the germline V gene are LGHNT and FRNRAP. CDR3 DNA sequence: TGTGCTAGTGGTTCGGGTTCTGAAGGAAACACCATATATTTT. Its translation is CASGSGSEGNTIYF. The variable domain in full, completed from reference TRBV12-5 and TRBJ1-3, reads DARVTQTPRHKVTEMGQEVTMRCQPILGHNTVFWYRQTMMQGLELLAYFRNRAPLDDSGMPKDRFSAEMPDATLATLKIQPSEPRDSAVYFCASGSGSEGNTIYFGEGSWLTVV.

V gene TRBV3-1 (or the pseudogene TRBV3-2) combines with J gene TRBJ2-7; weak D call: TRBD2 (6 bases). Germline CDR1 LGHDT, CDR2 YNNKEL (reference sequence). V was shortened by 1 base and J by 2 bases, with 15 bases between the two germline ends. This CDR3 has 16 amino acids. The CDR3 loop is CASSQVGGGPPYEQYF. In DNA, the CDR3 is TGTGCCAGCAGCCAAGTTGGGGGAGGTCCGCCCTACGAGCAGTACTTC.

In this sample, this clone turned up once. The rearrangement uses TRBV11-1 and TRBJ1-1; D gene ambiguous. V lost 3 bases and J 0 bases, leaving 8 bases between the germline ends. The CDR3 contains 14 residues. The germline CDR1 and CDR2 sequences are SGHAT and FQDESV (reference sequence). The CDR3 nucleotides are TGTGCCAGCAGCTTGCGCGCTATGAACACTGAAGCTTTCTTT. Protein: CASSLRAMNTEAFF. Combining the CDR3 with reference TRBV11-1 and TRBJ1-1 gives the whole variable domain EAEVAQSPRYKITEKSQAVAFWCDPISGHATLYWYRQILGQGPELLVQFQDESVVDDSQLPKDRFSAERLKGVDSTLKIQPAELGDSAMYLCASSLRAMNTEAFFGQGTRLTVV.

The chain is built from TRBV28 and TRBJ1-5; D might be TRBD1 (5 bases). The germline CDR1 and CDR2 sequences are MDHEN and SYDVKM. CDR3 length equals 14 residues. V was clipped by 7 bases and J by 3 bases, with 13 bases between them. The DNA for the CDR3 is TGTGCCAGCACTGCGTCACAGGTCAATCAGCCCCAGCATTTT. It yields the protein CASTASQVNQPQHF.

The V call is TRBV5-1, the J call TRBJ2-7, with D possibly matching TRBD2 (7 bases). Between the trimmed V and J ends, which lost 0 bases and 0 bases, there was a span of 13 bases. Germline V gives CDR1 SGHRS, CDR2 YFSETQ. The CDR3 extends over 16 amino acids. The CDR3 here is CASSLAGGQSSYEQYF. DNA for the CDR3: TGCGCCAGCAGCTTGGCGGGAGGACAGAGCTCCTACGAGCAGTACTTC.

The chain has TRBV10-2 and TRBJ1-4; D gene uncertain. The CDR3 length is 11 residues. From germline, CDR1 is WSHSY and CDR2 SAAADI. Trimming removed 6 bases at V and 8 bases at J, with 7 bases between. CDR3 bases: TGCGCCAGCAGAGTTGAGGAAAAACTGTTTTTT. Its protein is CASRVEEKLFF.

This sequence joins TRBV27 and TRBJ2-2; TRBD2 matches 8 bases. J was trimmed by 1 base and V by 6 bases; bases with no gene match: 10. This CDR3 comprises 17 residues. CDR1 is MNHEY, CDR2 SMNVEV, per germline (reference sequence). The CDR3 loop is CASSRRGGRQNTGELFF. The CDR3 DNA sequence: TGTGCCAGCAGCCGCCGGGGGGGGCGGCAGAACACCGGGGAGCTGTTTTTT.

V usage is TRBV11-2 and J usage is TRBJ2-2, with D unresolved. V gave up 3 bases and J gave up 6 bases, with 5 bases separating them. CDR1 is SGHAT, CDR2 FQNNGV, per germline. CDR3 length: 12 amino acids. The CDR3 nucleotides read TGTGCCAGCAGCTTGAGCGCCGGGGAGCTGTTTTTT. This sequence encodes CASSLSAGELFF.

J is TRBJ2-7 and V is TRBV7-9; 9 bases fit TRBD2. The CDR3 contains 15 residues. The V gene end was trimmed by 1 base and the J gene end by 4 bases; junction bases not matched to a gene: 5. Per the germline V gene, CDR1 is SEHNR and CDR2 is FQNEAQ (reference sequence). CDR3 sequence (DNA): TGTGCCAGCAGCTTAGTGACGGGACTAGCTTACGAGCAGTACTTC. Its translation is CASSLVTGLAYEQYF.

The chain couples TRBV12-5 to TRBJ1-2, with TRBD1 identical over 10 bases. The CDR3 loop spans 16 amino acids. The junction had 5 bases not matched to a gene; V was cut back by 1 base and J by 3 bases. CDR1 LGHNT and CDR2 FRNRAP come from the germline V gene. The CDR3: CASGLATGGLDYGYTF. The CDR3 nucleotides read TGTGCTAGTGGTTTGGCGACAGGGGGCTTGGACTATGGCTACACCTTC.

This clone was seen a single time. The chain joins TRBV15 to TRBJ1-4; unclear D gene. This CDR3 contains 14 residues. V lost 5 bases, J lost 7 bases, and 14 bases lay in between. Germline V lookup: CDR1 LNHNV, CDR2 YYDKDF (reference sequence). The CDR3 bases are TGTGCCACCAGCCGCGACATCGGCCTTGAAAAACTGTTTTTT. Amino acid sequence: CATSRDIGLEKLFF.

The chain combines TRBV28 with TRBJ1-2; D may be TRBD1 (6 bases). The CDR3 is made up of 15 amino acids. Germline V lookup: CDR1 MDHEN, CDR2 SYDVKM. Trimming removed 3 bases at V and 7 bases at J, with 18 bases between. CDR3 nucleotides: TGTGCCAGCAGTTTTCCCCCTGGGGGGGCGGGTGGCTACACCTTC. It is translated as CASSFPPGGAGGYTF.

The rearrangement joins TRBV2 to TRBJ1-5; D uncertain. Germline V gives CDR1 SNHLY, CDR2 FYNNEI. V dropped 5 bases and J dropped 5 bases, with 19 bases sitting between them. The CDR3 has 16 amino acids. The CDR3 DNA reads as TGTGCCAGCAGTACTAATCCCAGCGGCGTGTATCAGCCCCAGCATTTT. Translation gives CASSTNPSGVYQPQHF.